These T cell receptor beta chains were read from a single sample in a study of blood T cell repertoires in COVID-19. Generated by immunoSEQ multiplex PCR, the TCRdb table keeps only in-frame clones and is missing some. Altogether about 68,000 clones are present, 80% to 90% being singletons, with the ten largest covering approximately 2.9%. Specimen: peripheral blood. Every receptor here comes from a man aged 50-59 years with acute or convalescent COVID-19. CDR3s include the opening cysteine and the closing phenylalanine or tryptophan. The D gene is left open where the match is weak. Only part of the rows carry a size: once, few, many, or a class if the clone is expanded.

TRBJ2-7	TRBV11-2	TRBD2	-	TGTGCCAGCAGCCCGATTAGCGGGAGGGCCGCCTACGAGCAGTACTTC	CASSPISGRAAYEQYF
TRBJ1-2	TRBV29-1	TRBD1	-	TGCAGCGTGACCCCAAGACAGGGCCGGGCTGGCTACACCTTC	CSVTPRQGRAGYTF
TRBJ2-3	TRBV4-1	TRBD2	-	TGCGCCAGCAGTTTAATACTAGCGGGGACCACAGATACGCAGTATTTT	CASSLILAGTTDTQYF
TRBJ1-1	TRBV7-2	-	-	TGTGCCAGCAGCGGACAGTCCCTGAACACTGAAGCTTTCTTT	CASSGQSLNTEAFF
TRBJ2-2	TRBV30	-	-	TGTGCCTGGAGTGAAGGTTCGGAGGACACCGGGGAGCTGTTTTTT	CAWSEGSEDTGELFF
TRBJ2-3	TRBV6-6	TRBD2	-	TGTGCCAGCAGCCCGAGAACGGCGGGAGTCTTAGATACGCAGTATTTT	CASSPRTAGVLDTQYF
TRBJ2-1	TRBV27	TRBD2	-	TGTGCCAGCAGAGTCGGGACTAGTAGGTTAAATGAGCAGTTCTTC	CASRVGTSRLNEQFF
TRBJ2-1	TRBV14	TRBD2	-	TGTGCCAGCAGCCCCAGTTTGGGACTAGCGGGAGCTAGCTCCTACAATGAGCAGTTCTTC	CASSPSLGLAGASSYNEQFF
TRBJ2-7	TRBV28	-	once	TGTGCCAGCAGTTTTGGACAGACCAACGAGCAGTACTTC	CASSFGQTNEQYF
TRBJ2-2	TRBV30	-	-	TGTGCCTTCAGGGGCTTCCGGGCCGGGGAGCTGTTTTTT	CAFRGFRAGELFF
TRBJ2-6	TRBV19	TRBD1	-	TGTGCCAGTAGTCCTAACAGGGGGTCTGGGGCCAACGTCCTGACTTTC	CASSPNRGSGANVLTF
TRBJ2-7	TRBV5-1	-	-	TGCGCCAGCAGCTTGGGTTGGGACAAACTGTACTACGAGCAGTACTTC	CASSLGWDKLYYEQYF
TRBJ1-6	TRBV7-2	TRBD1	-	TGTGCCAGCAGGAGGGACAGGCTGAGGTCACCCCTCCACTTT	CASRRDRLRSPLHF
TRBJ1-2	TRBV28	TRBD1	-	TGTGCCAGCAGTTTATTAGGGGACAGGGGACATGGCTACACCTTC	CASSLLGDRGHGYTF
TRBJ1-3	TRBV6-5	-	-	TGTGCCAGCAGTTCCGGGCGAGGGCTGTTTGGAAACACCATATATTTT	CASSSGRGLFGNTIYF
TRBJ1-2	TRBV6-5	-	once	TGTGCCAGCAGTTACACTCAGGGTAGGGGAGGCTACACCTTC	CASSYTQGRGGYTF
TRBJ2-1	TRBV19	TRBD2	-	TGTGCCAGTAGTCTCGGACTAGCGGGTCGAGGTGAGCAGTTCTTC	CASSLGLAGRGEQFF
TRBJ2-1	TRBV3-1/TRBV3-2	TRBD1	-	TGTGCCAGCAGCCAAGGGACAGGACCTCGGAATGAGCAGTTCTTC	CASSQGTGPRNEQFF
TRBJ1-6	TRBV7-2	-	once	TGTGCCAGCAGCTTAGCTTGGCAGGGCAATAATTCACCCCTCCACTTT	CASSLAWQGNNSPLHF
TRBJ1-4	TRBV18	-	-	TGTGCCAGCTCACTCTCCGGTGAAAAACTGTTTTTT	CASSLSGEKLFF
TRBJ2-3	TRBV19	-	-	TGTGCCAGTAGTCTTCCAGGCACAGATACGCAGTATTTT	CASSLPGTDTQYF
TRBJ2-7	TRBV29-1	TRBD1	-	TGCAGCGTTGCGACAGGGAGCTACTACGAGCAGTACTTC	CSVATGSYYEQYF
TRBJ2-7	TRBV5-4	-	-	TGTGCCAGCAGCTTGGCGGGAATCTACGAGCAGTACTTC	CASSLAGIYEQYF
TRBJ1-6	TRBV6-2/TRBV6-3	-	-	TGTGCCAGCAGTCAGGGAGGCCCCCTCCACTTT	CASSQGGPLHF
TRBJ2-1	TRBV4-3	TRBD2	-	TGCGCCAGCAGCCCCACACTAGCGGGAGTTCCCAATGAGCAGTTCTTC	CASSPTLAGVPNEQFF
TRBJ2-1	TRBV4-1	-	few	TGCGCCAGCTCCCGTGGGACGGGAGTGTTCTTC	CASSRGTGVFF
TRBJ1-6	TRBV28	-	-	TGTGCCAGCAGGGGGGGCTCCTATAATTCACCCCTCCACTTT	CASRGGSYNSPLHF
TRBJ1-1	TRBV6-5	-	once	TGTGCCAGCACCCCCGGTCGGGGAACTGAAGCTTTCTTT	CASTPGRGTEAFF
TRBJ2-6	TRBV24-1	TRBD1	once	TGTGCCACCGGGGACAGGGGTTCGTCTGGGGCCAACGTCCTGACTTTC	CATGDRGSSGANVLTF
TRBJ2-3	TRBV18	-	-	TGTGCCAGCTCACCGTCCGGGTCACAAGCAGATACGCAGTATTTT	CASSPSGSQADTQYF
TRBJ2-1	TRBV19	TRBD2	-	TGTGCCAGTAGTGGGACTAGCGGGACCAATGAGCAGTTCTTC	CASSGTSGTNEQFF
TRBJ2-3	TRBV29-1	-	once	TGCAGCGTTGCAGAGCTACTATCTAGCACAGATACGCAGTATTTT	CSVAELLSSTDTQYF
TRBJ1-1	TRBV12-3/TRBV12-4	-	few	TGTGCCAGCACCGAACAGGGTTTCGCTGAAGCTTTCTTT	CASTEQGFAEAFF
TRBJ1-3	TRBV7-7	-	-	TGTGCTAGCAGCCCCTCTACAGGGTTCGGAAACACCATATATTTT	CASSPSTGFGNTIYF
TRBJ2-2	TRBV6-5	TRBD1	-	TGTGCCAGGGGGACAGGGAACACCGGGGAGCTGTTTTTT	CARGTGNTGELFF
TRBJ2-7	TRBV7-2	TRBD2	-	TGTGCCAGCAGCTTTAGCGGGAGTTTGTACGAGCAGTACTTC	CASSFSGSLYEQYF
TRBJ2-7	TRBV6-2/TRBV6-3	-	-	TGTGCCAGCAGTTACTCGTGGTTAGCGGAACGGAAAGTCTACGAGCAGTACTTC	CASSYSWLAERKVYEQYF
TRBJ2-1	TRBV9	TRBD2	-	TGTGCCAGCAGCGTAGCGCGGGAGGGGGGTTACAATGAGCAGTTCTTC	CASSVAREGGYNEQFF
TRBJ2-5	TRBV28	TRBD1	-	TGTGCCAGCAGTTCCCACAGGGGATTTGAGACCCAGTACTTC	CASSSHRGFETQYF
TRBJ1-5	TRBV6-5	-	-	TGTGCCAGCGGCGGGCCGGGGCAGCCCCAGCATTTT	CASGGPGQPQHF
TRBJ2-3	TRBV7-9	-	few	TGTGCCAGCAGCTTGTGGACTGGCACAGATACGCAGTATTTT	CASSLWTGTDTQYF
TRBJ1-1	TRBV7-2	-	-	TGTGCCAGCAGCGGAAACAGGCCCGACACTGAAGCTTTCTTT	CASSGNRPDTEAFF
TRBJ1-2	TRBV5-1	TRBD1	-	TGCGCCAGCAGCTCCCATCCGGGACAGGAAGGGGGCTACACCTTC	CASSSHPGQEGGYTF
TRBJ1-2	TRBV7-2	TRBD1	-	TGTGCCAGCAGCTCCTCCGGGACAGGGTCCTATGGCTACACCTTC	CASSSSGTGSYGYTF
TRBJ1-1	TRBV30	-	-	TGTGCCTGGAGAGGAGACCTTCGACAGCGACTGAACACTGAAGCTTTCTTT	CAWRGDLRQRLNTEAFF
TRBJ2-5	TRBV5-1	-	-	TGCGCCAGCAGCTTGCGTTTCAGCCAAGAGACCCAGTACTTC	CASSLRFSQETQYF